The 14 T cell receptor beta chains reported below all come from one sample, sequenced in a study of beta chain features in type 1 diabetes. Study outcomes and limitations: TCRB CDR3 length was moderately but significantly reduced in all four CD4+ subsets of Type 1 diabetes patients.

No antigen has been identified for these receptors. Expressed TCRB transcripts were sequenced because the entire RNA isolate underwent reverse transcription. Only in-frame clones appear in the TCRdb table, and some are missing; sequencing was by immunoSEQ multiplex PCR. The sample carries more than 550,000 clones, more than 13% recorded once. The sample was naive CD4+ T cells from blood. The receptor source for this set is a man between 18 and 35 years old with type 1 diabetes.

Of note for this clone: The same CDR3 arises from other DNA sequences in this sample as well. The chain couples TRBV7-2 to TRBJ2-1; no clear D. Trimming took off 1 base at V and 0 bases at J, with 10 bases between the two ends. The CDR3 spans 16 residues. The V gene's germline CDR1 is SGHTA and CDR2 FQGNSA. The CDR3 here is CASSLGASSSYNEQFF. The CDR3, as DNA: TGTGCCAGCAGCTTAGGGGCGTCCAGCTCCTACAATGAGCAGTTCTTC. The full variable domain, completed using reference TRBV7-2 and TRBJ2-1, is GAGVSQSPSNKVTEKGKDVELRCDPISGHTALYWYRQSLGQGLEFLIYFQGNSAPDKSGLPSDRFSAERTGGSVSTLTIQRTQQEDSAVYLCASSLGASSSYNEQFFGPGTRLTVL.

This clone was observed a handful of times. In DNA form, the CDR3 reads TGTGCCAGCAGCACTACAGGGGACCTCTCGTCGAACACTGAAGCTTTCTTT. It is translated as CASSTTGDLSSNTEAFF. The chain uses TRBV7-9 and TRBJ1-1; 7 nucleotides line up with TRBD1. Germline V gene data show CDR1 as SEHNR and CDR2 as FQNEAQ (reference sequence). V lost 5 bases, J lost 1 base, and 13 bases stayed unmatched. This CDR3 contains 17 residues. The whole variable domain, remainder taken from reference TRBV7-9 and TRBJ1-1, is DTGVSQNPRHKITKRGQNVTFRCDPISEHNRLYWYRQTLGQGPEFLTYFQNEAQLEKSRLLSDRFSAERPKGSFSTLEIQRTEQGDSAMYLCASSTTGDLSSNTEAFFGQGTRLTVV.

The V call is TRBV23-1, the J call TRBJ1-5, with D uncertain. TRBV23-1 is an ORF, with its function uncertain. V lost 6 bases, J lost 5 bases, and 5 bases lay in between. CDR3 length: 11 residues. In DNA form, the CDR3 reads TGCGCCAGCAGCGACCATCAGCCCCAGCATTTT. Its translation: CASSDHQPQHF.

The chain has TRBV5-1 and TRBJ2-3, with D hard to call. CDR1 is SGHRS, CDR2 YFSETQ, per germline. The CDR3 totals 13 residues. Trimming shortened V by 2 bases and J by 6 bases, and 10 bases separated the two germline ends. In DNA, the CDR3 is TGCGCCAGCAGCTTTGGTGCAGGCGATACGCAGTATTTT. Protein sequence: CASSFGAGDTQYF.

The CDR3 region has the DNA TGTGCCAGCAGCCCCGGGGGCAGCCAGTTCTTC. This translates into CASSPGGSQFF. The rearrangement joins TRBV7-3 to TRBJ2-1; D may match TRBD1 or TRBD2 (6 bases each). Looked up from germline, CDR1 is SGHTA and CDR2 is FQGTGA. The CDR3 covers 11 residues. V gave up 5 bases and J gave up 13 bases, with 12 bases separating them.

This clone showed up just a few times. The V call is TRBV19, the J call TRBJ2-5, with D tentatively TRBD1 (6 bases). The V and J ends lost 4 bases and 4 bases respectively, with 7 bases between them. Germline V gives CDR1 LNHDA, CDR2 SQIVND (reference sequence). This CDR3 has 12 residues. The CDR3 here is CASSTGAETQYF. The CDR3 coding sequence is TGTGCCAGTAGTACAGGGGCAGAGACCCAGTACTTC. Full variable domain (rest looked up from reference TRBV19 and TRBJ2-5): DGGITQSPKYLFRKEGQNVTLSCEQNLNHDAMYWYRQDPGQGLRLIYYSQIVNDFQKGDIAEGYSVSREKKESFPLTVTSAQKNPTAFYLCASSTGAETQYFGPGTRLLVL.

V and J are TRBV18 and TRBJ2-7; D might be TRBD1 (6 bases). CDR3 length equals 15 residues. The germline gives CDR1 KGHSH, CDR2 LQKENI. Deletions cut 4 bases from V and 5 bases from J, with 18 bases between. The CDR3 reads CASSLSDRPWDEQYF. The CDR3, as DNA: TGTGCCAGCTCACTTTCGGACAGACCTTGGGACGAGCAGTACTTC.

Only a few counts were recorded for this clone. Other DNA sequences of this sample code for an identical CDR3. The rearrangement joins TRBV18 to TRBJ2-1; tentative D call: TRBD2 (5 bases). The CDR3 consists of 14 residues. Germline V gene sequence: CDR1 KGHSH, CDR2 LQKENI. V was clipped by 3 bases and J by 4 bases, with 10 bases between them. The CDR3 sequence is CASSPREGYNEQFF. The CDR3, as DNA: TGTGCCAGCTCACCTCGAGAGGGTTACAATGAGCAGTTCTTC. Supplemented by reference TRBV18 and TRBJ2-1, the full variable domain reads NAGVMQNPRHLVRRRGQEARLRCSPMKGHSHVYWYRQLPEEGLKFMVYLQKENIIDESGMPKERFSAEFPKEGPSILRIQQVVRGDSAAYFCASSPREGYNEQFFGPGTRLTVL.

This clone appeared a few times. The chain has TRBV5-1 and TRBJ2-1; possibly TRBD2 for D (6 bases). The ends were cut back, 4 bases at V and 6 bases at J, with 14 bases in the middle. The CDR3 loop spans 14 amino acids. Per germline, CDR1 SGHRS and CDR2 YFSETQ. The CDR3 here is CASSTQLAANEQFF. CDR3 sequence (DNA): TGCGCCAGCAGCACACAACTAGCAGCCAATGAGCAGTTCTTC.

A few counts support this clone. The V call is TRBV4-2, the J call TRBJ2-7; no definite D call. Germline V CDR1 and CDR2: LGHNA, YNFKEQ. The CDR3 extends over 16 amino acids. The V end lost 3 bases, the J end lost 1 base, and 16 bases lay between the germline ends. The CDR3 loop reads CASSQADWAGSYEQYF. The CDR3 bases are TGTGCCAGCAGCCAGGCTGACTGGGCCGGATCCTACGAGCAGTACTTC.

V usage is TRBV7-2 and J usage is TRBJ2-7; D is unresolved. The CDR3 is 12 residues long. Per germline, CDR1 SGHTA and CDR2 FQGNSA. V was shortened by 5 bases and J by 3 bases, with 8 bases between the two germline ends. The CDR3 coding sequence is TGTGCCAGCAGCGAGGACGTCTACGAGCAGTACTTC. Its protein is CASSEDVYEQYF. The full variable domain, its missing parts supplied by reference TRBV7-2 and TRBJ2-7, is GAGVSQSPSNKVTEKGKDVELRCDPISGHTALYWYRQSLGQGLEFLIYFQGNSAPDKSGLPSDRFSAERTGGSVSTLTIQRTQQEDSAVYLCASSEDVYEQYFGPGTRLTVT.

The V call is TRBV10-3, the J call TRBJ1-1; D is ambiguous. Germline V gene sequence: CDR1 ENHRY, CDR2 SYGVKD. The CDR3 extends over 14 amino acids. V lost 2 bases and J lost 1, with 8 bases in between. The CDR3 region is CAISERLQNTEAFF. In DNA form, the CDR3 reads TGTGCCATCAGTGAGAGGCTTCAGAACACTGAAGCTTTCTTT.

The V gene is TRBV19, the J gene TRBJ2-1, with D unresolved. This CDR3 comprises 15 residues. Per the germline V gene, CDR1 is LNHDA and CDR2 is SQIVND (reference sequence). The germline V and J ends were trimmed by 3 bases and 0 bases, with 9 bases remaining between them. CDR3 sequence reads: CASSIAWSSYNEQFF. CDR3 coding DNA: TGTGCCAGTAGTATCGCGTGGAGCTCCTACAATGAGCAGTTCTTC.

This clone was found a few times. J is TRBJ1-1 and V is TRBV30; D remains unclear. This CDR3 comprises 13 residues. The germline gives CDR1 GTSNPN, CDR2 SVGIG (reference sequence). V lost 2 bases and J 1 base, leaving 8 bases between the germline ends. This chain's CDR3 is CAWSPMENTEAFF. The CDR3 coding sequence is TGTGCCTGGAGTCCAATGGAGAACACTGAAGCTTTCTTT. The variable domain in full, completed from reference TRBV30 and TRBJ1-1, reads SQTIHQWPATLVQPVGSPLSLECTVEGTSNPNLYWYRQAAGRGLQLLFYSVGIGQISSEVPQNLSASRPQDRQFILSSKKLLLSDSGFYLCAWSPMENTEAFFGQGTRLTVV.